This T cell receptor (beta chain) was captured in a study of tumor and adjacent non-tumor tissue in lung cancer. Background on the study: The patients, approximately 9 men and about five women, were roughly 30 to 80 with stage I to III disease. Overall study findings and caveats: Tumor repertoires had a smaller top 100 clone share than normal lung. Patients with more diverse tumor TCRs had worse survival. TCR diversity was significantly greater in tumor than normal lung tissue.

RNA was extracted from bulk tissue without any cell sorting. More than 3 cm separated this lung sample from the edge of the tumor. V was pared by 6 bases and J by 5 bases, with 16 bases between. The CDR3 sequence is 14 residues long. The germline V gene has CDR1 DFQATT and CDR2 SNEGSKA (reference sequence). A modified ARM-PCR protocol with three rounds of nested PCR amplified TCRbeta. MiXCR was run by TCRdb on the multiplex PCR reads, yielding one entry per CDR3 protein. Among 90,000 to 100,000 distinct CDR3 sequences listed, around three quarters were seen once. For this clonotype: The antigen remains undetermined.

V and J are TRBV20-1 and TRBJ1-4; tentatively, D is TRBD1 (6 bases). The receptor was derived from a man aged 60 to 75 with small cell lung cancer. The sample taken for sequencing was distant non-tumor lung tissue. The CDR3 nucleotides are TGCAGTGCCCGCTATGAGGGGGGCAATGAAAAACTGTTTTTT. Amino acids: CSARYEGGNEKLFF.